Below are 5 T cell receptor beta chains sequenced from a single sample in a study of T cell responses to AZD1222 COVID-19 vaccine. The method was immunoSEQ multiplex PCR; TCRdb's version includes in-frame clones alone and lacks a portion of them. The repertoire holds fewer than 200,000 clones, with roughly 88% as singletons. Sequences were derived from peripheral blood, sampled 28 days after the second AZD1222 dose. The receptor set was obtained from an adult who received the AZD1222 COVID-19 vaccine.

The rearrangement uses TRBV30 and TRBJ1-3, with a possible D match to TRBD1 (5 bases). V was pared by 6 bases and J by 0 bases, with 9 bases between. CDR1 GTSNPN and CDR2 SVGIG come from the germline V gene (reference sequence). CDR3 length: 13 amino acids. This chain's CDR3 is CACQGFSGNTIYF. CDR3 bases: TGTGCCTGCCAGGGCTTCTCTGGAAACACCATATATTTT.

This rearrangement joins TRBV5-1 to TRBJ2-3, with 7 bases lining up with TRBD1. There are 16 residues in the CDR3. The V and J ends lost 3 bases and 1 base, in that order; junction bases with no gene match: 8. The germline CDR1 and CDR2 sequences are SGHRS and YFSETQ. For the CDR3, the DNA is TGCGCCAGCAGCTCCGACAGGGAAGGCGGCACAGATACGCAGTATTTT. Translated, it gives CASSSDREGGTDTQYF.

This chain connects TRBV11-1 to TRBJ2-7; D possibly corresponds to TRBD2 (5 bases). Deletions cut 5 bases from V and 2 bases from J, with 13 bases between. This CDR3 has 14 amino acids. The germline V gene has CDR1 SGHAT and CDR2 FQDESV (reference sequence). The CDR3 DNA follows: TGTGCCAGCAGCCCAACTAGTCCCCCCTACGAGCAGTACTTC. Translation: CASSPTSPPYEQYF. The whole variable domain, remainder taken from reference TRBV11-1 and TRBJ2-7, is EAEVAQSPRYKITEKSQAVAFWCDPISGHATLYWYRQILGQGPELLVQFQDESVVDDSQLPKDRFSAERLKGVDSTLKIQPAELGDSAMYLCASSPTSPPYEQYFGPGTRLTVT.

The chain joins TRBV30 to TRBJ2-1; 10 bases agree with TRBD2. V was pared by 2 bases and J by 9 bases, with 13 bases of the junction left unmatched. Germline V gene lookup returns CDR1 GTSNPN and CDR2 SVGIG (reference sequence). CDR3 length: 16 residues. The CDR3 spells CAWSLDAVAGGPEQFF. In DNA form, the CDR3 reads TGTGCCTGGAGTCTCGACGCGGTAGCGGGGGGCCCTGAGCAGTTCTTC.

The rearrangement links TRBV6-1 to TRBJ1-5, with D uncertain. Germline V gene sequence: CDR1 MNHNS, CDR2 SASEGT. Trimming removed 4 bases from V and 4 bases from J, with 20 bases in between. This CDR3 comprises 17 residues. The CDR3 protein is CASSASVLGGINQPQHF. The DNA of the CDR3 is TGTGCCAGCAGTGCCTCTGTCTTGGGAGGGATTAATCAGCCCCAGCATTTT.